This is a list of T cell receptor beta chains from one sample in a study of cytomegalovirus exposure and HLA in healthy donors. Sequencing used immunoSEQ multiplex PCR; TCRdb keeps in-frame clones, though not all of them. The data hold roughly 130,000 clones, with roughly three fifths observed a single time. Sequences were obtained from PBMCs. Receptors originate from a woman aged 40-49 years in good health and CMV-seropositive. Each CDR3 is given with its conserved first and last residue. A D gene is named only where the DNA matches it firmly. Some rows mark clone size as missing; the rest say once, few, many or name a class of expanded clone.

V gene: TRBV27; clone size: .; J gene: TRBJ1-1; D gene: .; CDR3 protein: CASSLSQTGGAFF; CDR3 DNA: TGTGCCAGCAGTTTATCGCAGACGGGTGGGGCTTTCTTT
V gene: TRBV14; clone size: .; J gene: TRBJ2-1; D gene: .; CDR3 protein: CASSHGQPLSSYNEQFF; CDR3 DNA: TGTGCCAGCAGCCACGGACAACCACTGAGCTCCTACAATGAGCAGTTCTTC
V gene: TRBV2; clone size: .; J gene: TRBJ2-3; D gene: .; CDR3 protein: CASSEAGDYTQYF; CDR3 DNA: TGTGCCAGCAGTGAAGCTGGGGACTATACGCAGTATTTT
V gene: TRBV25-1; clone size: .; J gene: TRBJ2-3; D gene: TRBD1; CDR3 protein: CASIGPGTGVGDTQYF; CDR3 DNA: TGTGCCAGCATTGGGCCCGGGACAGGGGTTGGAGATACGCAGTATTTT
V gene: TRBV7-6; clone size: once; J gene: TRBJ2-2; D gene: TRBD1; CDR3 protein: CASSRTGTANTGELFF; CDR3 DNA: TGTGCCAGCAGCCGAACCGGGACAGCCAACACCGGGGAGCTGTTTTTT
V gene: TRBV6-6; clone size: .; J gene: TRBJ1-2; D gene: TRBD1; CDR3 protein: CATTGQGANYGYTF; CDR3 DNA: TGTGCCACCACCGGGCAGGGGGCGAACTATGGCTACACCTTC
V gene: TRBV5-5; clone size: .; J gene: TRBJ2-6; D gene: TRBD2; CDR3 protein: CASSLTGGSGANVLTF; CDR3 DNA: TGTGCCAGCAGCTTGACGGGGGGAAGTGGGGCCAACGTCCTGACTTTC
V gene: TRBV18; clone size: .; J gene: TRBJ2-3; D gene: TRBD2; CDR3 protein: CASSPQRTSGRDTQYF; CDR3 DNA: TGTGCCAGCTCACCGCAGAGGACTAGCGGGAGAGATACGCAGTATTTT
V gene: TRBV19; clone size: .; J gene: TRBJ1-5; D gene: TRBD1; CDR3 protein: CASSRQGKSKSQHF; CDR3 DNA: TGTGCCAGTAGCCGACAGGGGAAATCGAAGTCCCAGCATTTT
V gene: TRBV5-4; clone size: .; J gene: TRBJ2-7; D gene: TRBD1; CDR3 protein: CASRTGTDYEQYF; CDR3 DNA: TGTGCCAGCAGAACCGGGACAGACTACGAGCAGTACTTC
V gene: TRBV19; clone size: .; J gene: TRBJ1-1; D gene: TRBD1; CDR3 protein: CASSIGQGISEAFF; CDR3 DNA: TGTGCCAGTAGCATAGGACAGGGGATCTCTGAAGCTTTCTTT